These 25 T cell receptor beta chains came from one sample sequenced in a study of T cells in localized non-small cell lung cancer. Profiling relied on immunoSEQ multiplex PCR, and the TCRdb table lists in-frame clones only, not all of them. Of 1,500 to 2,500 clones in the sample, under 30% were seen once. This sample comprised normal lung tissue next to the tumor, obtained before any cancer treatment. These receptors were taken from a woman aged 40-75 years with stage II lung adenocarcinoma.

By proportion, this clone is medium-sized. The chain has TRBV11-3 and TRBJ2-7; TRBD2 matches 13 bases. The CDR3 consists of 19 residues. V lost 5 bases, J lost 0 bases, and 13 bases stayed unmatched. Per the germline V gene, CDR1 is SGHNT and CDR2 is YENEEA. This CDR3 reads CASSKTSGTSGISSYEQYF. The DNA for the CDR3 is TGTGCCAGCAGCAAGACTAGCGGGACTAGCGGGATTAGCTCCTACGAGCAGTACTTC.

This chain links TRBV19 with TRBJ2-5; 7 nucleotides align to TRBD1. J lost 4 bases, V lost 4 bases, and 6 bases had no gene match. The CDR3 spans 14 residues. Germline CDR1 reads LNHDA; CDR2 reads SQIVND (reference sequence). CDR3 loop: CASSTRGQTETQYF. CDR3 bases: TGTGCCAGTAGTACCCGGGGACAGACAGAGACCCAGTACTTC.

CDR3 bases: TGTGCCAGTAGTATAGGGGGCTATTCCTACGAGCAGTACTTC. Amino acid sequence: CASSIGGYSYEQYF. V usage is TRBV19 and J usage is TRBJ2-7; the D gene is possibly TRBD1 (5 bases). Germline V gives CDR1 LNHDA, CDR2 SQIVND (reference sequence). This CDR3 has 14 residues. Trimming took 1 base from V and 1 from J, leaving 8 bases between them.

The chain carries TRBV28 and TRBJ2-2; D may be TRBD1 or TRBD2 (5 bases each). CDR1 is MDHEN, CDR2 SYDVKM, per germline. The CDR3 contains 16 residues. The ends were cut back, 2 bases at V and 1 base at J, with 11 bases in the middle. In DNA, the CDR3 is TGTGCCAGCAGTTTACGAGGGGCCGAGAACACCGGGGAGCTGTTTTTT. Translation gives CASSLRGAENTGELFF.

A few counts support this clone. The chain combines TRBV11-3 with TRBJ1-4; TRBD1 might be the D (6 bases). The CDR3 sequence is 15 residues long. V was clipped by 4 bases and J by 7 bases, with 16 bases between them. Germline V gene sequence: CDR1 SGHNT, CDR2 YENEEA. The CDR3 spells CASSSQGIRGEKLFF. The DNA for the CDR3 is TGTGCCAGCAGCTCTCAGGGGATTCGTGGTGAAAAACTGTTTTTT.

Only a few counts were recorded for this clone. The rearrangement joins TRBV19 to TRBJ1-1; D remains unclear. From germline, CDR1 is LNHDA and CDR2 SQIVND (reference sequence). The V end lost 0 bases, the J end lost 11 bases, and 13 bases lay between the germline ends. This CDR3 has 13 amino acids. Here the CDR3 DNA reads TGTGCCAGTAGTATAGATCAGGAAAAATTGGCTTTCTTT. Translating gives CASSIDQEKLAFF.

This clone is labeled large. This chain's CDR3 is CASSLRGTGLGSEQFF. The CDR3 bases are TGTGCCAGCAGTTTGCGCGGGACAGGGTTAGGAAGTGAGCAGTTCTTC. The chain uses TRBV6-8 and TRBJ2-1; 9 nucleotides match TRBD1. CDR1 is MNHGY and CDR2 is SAAAGT in the germline V gene. The V and J ends lost 4 bases and 9 bases, in that order; junction bases with no gene match: 13. This CDR3 is built from 16 residues.

V usage is TRBV9 and J usage is TRBJ1-3; D remains unclear. Per germline, CDR1 SGDLS and CDR2 YYNGEE. The length of the CDR3 is 12 residues. With 6 bases removed from V and 4 bases from J, the gap between germline ends came to 8 bases. CDR3 loop: CASMRSGNTIYF. CDR3 DNA: TGTGCCAGCATGCGGAGCGGAAACACCATATATTTT.

CDR3 sequence (DNA): TGTGCCAGTAGTATAAAGACAGAGAACTATGGCTACACCTTC. This codes for CASSIKTENYGYTF. The chain has TRBV19 and TRBJ1-2; weak D call: TRBD1 (5 bases). The V end lost 2 bases, the J end lost 2 bases, and 9 bases lay between the germline ends. CDR3 length: 14 residues. Germline-derived CDR1 and CDR2 are LNHDA and SQIVND (reference sequence).

The CDR3 nucleotides read TGTGCCAGCAGCCAAGCGATACACGTCTACAATGAGCAGTTCTTC. Translation gives CASSQAIHVYNEQFF. This chain uses TRBV14 with TRBJ2-1; D remains ambiguous. V lost 1 base and J 3 bases, leaving 10 bases between the germline ends. Germline V lookup: CDR1 SGHDN, CDR2 FVKESK. The CDR3 sequence is 15 residues long.

V gene TRBV6-1 combines with J gene TRBJ2-1; a weak D match, TRBD2 (6 bases). V was cut by 1 base and J by 8 bases, with 18 bases left in between. The V gene's germline CDR1 is MNHNS and CDR2 SASEGT. The CDR3 contains 16 residues. CDR3 DNA: TGTGCCAGCAGTGAAGTTATCGGGGGAGGTTTCCATGAGCAGTTCTTC. Residues: CASSEVIGGGFHEQFF.

The J gene is TRBJ2-3, the V gene TRBV28; D might be TRBD2 (5 bases). CDR1 MDHEN and CDR2 SYDVKM come from the germline V gene. The CDR3 loop spans 14 amino acids. With 2 bases removed from V and 4 bases from J, the gap between germline ends came to 10 bases. The CDR3 loop reads CASSLPLGADTQYF. In nucleotides, the CDR3 is TGTGCCAGCAGTTTACCGCTCGGGGCAGATACGCAGTATTTT.

This rearrangement joins TRBV28 to TRBJ1-1, with 7 bases that match TRBD1. Germline V gives CDR1 MDHEN, CDR2 SYDVKM. V shed 7 bases and J 4 bases; nucleotides not matched to a gene: 6. CDR3 length equals 13 residues. The CDR3 bases are TGTGCCAGCATCCTCTCAGGGGGCACTGAAGCTTTCTTT. It codes for CASILSGGTEAFF.

V usage is TRBV11-3 and J usage is TRBJ2-1; D possibly corresponds to TRBD2 (6 bases). Germline V gene data show CDR1 as SGHNT and CDR2 as YENEEA. V lost 3 bases to trimming and J lost 8 bases, with 23 bases between them. CDR3 length: 17 residues. The CDR3 region has the DNA TGTGCCAGCAGCTTTGGGTTTGGGGGACTTCTTTTCGATGAGCAGTTCTTC. Translation gives CASSFGFGGLLFDEQFF. Together with reference TRBV11-3 and TRBJ2-1, the CDR3 gives the full variable domain: EAGVVQSPRYKIIEKKQPVAFWCNPISGHNTLYWYLQNLGQGPELLIRYENEEAVDDSQLPKDRFSAERLKGVDSTLKIQPAELGDSAVYLCASSFGFGGLLFDEQFFGPGTRLTVL.

V gene TRBV19 combines with J gene TRBJ1-2, with D unclear. Germline V gene sequence: CDR1 LNHDA, CDR2 SQIVND (reference sequence). The CDR3 runs to 13 residues. With 7 bases removed from V and 7 bases from J, the gap between germline ends came to 16 bases. Here the CDR3 DNA reads TGTGCCAGTACTACGGGATCCCGAAGTGGCTACACCTTC. Protein: CASTTGSRSGYTF. The whole variable domain, filled in from reference TRBV19 and TRBJ1-2, reads DGGITQSPKYLFRKEGQNVTLSCEQNLNHDAMYWYRQDPGQGLRLIYYSQIVNDFQKGDIAEGYSVSREKKESFPLTVTSAQKNPTAFYLCASTTGSRSGYTFGSGTRLTVV.

The chain joins TRBV28 to TRBJ2-7, with 11 bases fitting TRBD2. The CDR3 consists of 14 residues. CDR1 and CDR2 from the germline V gene are MDHEN and SYDVKM. V dropped 8 bases and J dropped 2; count of bases not matched to a gene: 5. This CDR3 reads CASGGTSGAYEQYF. The CDR3 nucleotides are TGTGCCAGCGGCGGGACTAGCGGAGCCTACGAGCAGTACTTC.

This chain joins TRBV29-1 and TRBJ2-5; D is unclear. The V gene's germline CDR1 is SQVTM and CDR2 ANQGSEA. The CDR3 is 12 residues long. V was shortened by 1 base and J by 3 bases, with 6 bases between the two germline ends. CDR3 nucleotides: TGCAGCGTTGAAGTTCTAGAAGAGACCCAGTACTTC. Protein: CSVEVLEETQYF.

The genes are TRBV14 and TRBJ2-5; D possibly corresponds to TRBD2 (6 bases). Germline loops: CDR1 SGHDN, CDR2 FVKESK. CDR3 length: 16 residues. V lost 1 base and J lost 3, with 15 bases in between. This chain's CDR3 is CASSQGFGTHEETQYF. CDR3 coding DNA: TGTGCCAGCAGCCAAGGTTTCGGGACTCACGAAGAGACCCAGTACTTC.

Concerning this clone itself: One end of the junction fails to match germline, which may point to a read error. The rearrangement uses TRBV6-8 and TRBJ1-2, with D perhaps TRBD1 (6 bases). From germline, CDR1 is MNHGY and CDR2 SAAAGT. The CDR3 loop spans 14 amino acids. CDR3 protein: CAISTGPGPYGYTF. CDR3 nucleotide sequence: TGTGCCATCAGTACAGGGCCCGGCCCCTATGGCTACACCTTC.

V gene TRBV5-1 combines with J gene TRBJ1-1; the D gene is possibly TRBD1 (6 bases). Germline V gives CDR1 SGHRS, CDR2 YFSETQ. V was pared by 0 bases and J by 5 bases, with 17 bases between. The length of the CDR3 is 16 residues. The CDR3 is CASSLEVQGQGTEAFF. The CDR3, as DNA: TGCGCCAGCAGCTTGGAGGTCCAGGGGCAAGGGACTGAAGCTTTCTTT. The full variable domain, in which reference TRBV5-1 and TRBJ1-1 provide the parts outside the CDR3, is KAGVTQTPRYLIKTRGQQVTLSCSPISGHRSVSWYQQTPGQGLQFLFEYFSETQRNKGNFPGRFSGRQFSNSRSEMNVSTLELGDSALYLCASSLEVQGQGTEAFFGQGTRLTVV.

On this clone: A read error may produce the germline difference seen at one junction end. This chain links TRBV25-1 with TRBJ1-1; possible D gene TRBD1, 5 bases. CDR3 size: 13 residues. The germline gives CDR1 MGHDK, CDR2 SYGVNS. CDR3 protein: CASSKGLKTEAFF. CDR3 coding DNA: TGTGCCAGCAGTAAGGGGCTGAAAACTGAAGCTTTCTTT.

The rearrangement uses TRBV19 and TRBJ1-5; TRBD1 matches 9 bases. V gave up 5 bases and J gave up 2 bases; unmatched junction bases: 7. The CDR3 extends over 16 amino acids. Germline assignment: CDR1 LNHDA and CDR2 SQIVND (reference sequence). CDR3 bases: TGTGCCAGTAGTGCCCGACAGGGGGTTGGCAATCAGCCCCAGCATTTT. Protein sequence: CASSARQGVGNQPQHF.

The chain recombines TRBV19 with TRBJ1-1; TRBD1 agrees at 7 bases. The CDR3 extends over 15 amino acids. Germline assignment: CDR1 LNHDA and CDR2 SQIVND (reference sequence). Germline trimming cut 7 bases from V and 0 bases from J; bases unmatched to any gene: 8. In DNA form, the CDR3 reads TGTGCCAGTAAAGAGGGGGCGCGGGTGAACACTGAAGCTTTCTTT. This encodes CASKEGARVNTEAFF.

By its share, this clone is medium-sized. The chain links TRBV11-3 to TRBJ2-7, with D possibly TRBD1 on 6 matching bases. Germline V gives CDR1 SGHNT, CDR2 YENEEA. There are 15 residues in the CDR3. Trimming pared 0 bases from V and 6 bases from J, leaving 15 bases between. The DNA of the CDR3 is TGTGCCAGCAGCTTAGAAGGGACACCCACCGGCGAGCAGTACTTC. Its protein is CASSLEGTPTGEQYF.

The rearrangement uses TRBV25-1 and TRBJ1-4, with D possibly matching TRBD1 (6 bases). The CDR3 is made up of 14 amino acids. V shed 5 bases and J shed 4 bases, with 11 bases lying between them. Germline V lookup: CDR1 MGHDK, CDR2 SYGVNS. The CDR3 bases are TGTGCCAGCAGTTTCCCGGACAGTAATGAAAAACTGTTTTTT. Translated, it gives CASSFPDSNEKLFF.